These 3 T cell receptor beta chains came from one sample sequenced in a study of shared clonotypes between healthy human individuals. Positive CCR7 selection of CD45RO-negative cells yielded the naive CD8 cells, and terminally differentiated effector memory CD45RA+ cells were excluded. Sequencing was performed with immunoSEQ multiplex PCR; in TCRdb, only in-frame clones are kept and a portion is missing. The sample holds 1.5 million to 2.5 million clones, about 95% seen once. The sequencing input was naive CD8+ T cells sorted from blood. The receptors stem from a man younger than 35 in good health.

As DNA, the CDR3 is TGCGCCAGCAGCCTAAGGGACAGGTACGAGCAGTACTTC. Translation: CASSLRDRYEQYF. The chain carries TRBV4-1 and TRBJ2-7; 8 bases match TRBD1. The CDR3 is made up of 13 amino acids. Germline trimming cut 4 bases from V and 4 bases from J; bases unmatched to any gene: 3. Germline V gene lookup returns CDR1 MGHRA and CDR2 YSYEKL.

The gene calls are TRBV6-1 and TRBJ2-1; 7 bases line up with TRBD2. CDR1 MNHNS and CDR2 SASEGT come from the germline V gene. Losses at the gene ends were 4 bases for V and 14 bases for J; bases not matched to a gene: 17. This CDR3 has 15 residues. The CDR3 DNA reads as TGTGCCAGCAGTGTCGGGCTAGCGGCCCCTAGAGAGGAGTTCTTC. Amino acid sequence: CASSVGLAAPREEFF.

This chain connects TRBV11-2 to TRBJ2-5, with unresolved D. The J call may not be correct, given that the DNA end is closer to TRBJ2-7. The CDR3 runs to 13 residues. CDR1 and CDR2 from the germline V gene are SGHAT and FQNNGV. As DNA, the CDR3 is TGTGCCAGCAGTTTCTCAGCAGCCTACGAGCAGTACTTC. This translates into CASSFSAAYEQYF.